This T cell receptor beta chain was sequenced for a study of T-cell reconstitution after alpha-beta-depleted transplantation in children. The CDR3 is made up of 14 amino acids. The germline CDR1 and CDR2 sequences are MDHEN and SYDVKM. Trimming took off 2 bases at V and 7 bases at J, with 9 bases between the two ends. The sample holds a few counts of this clonotype. Preparation of the TCRbeta library used unique molecular identifiers. MiXCR was run by TCRdb on the PCR reads, yielding one entry per CDR3 protein. The sample comprises roughly 300,000 distinct CDR3 sequences, 10% to 13% of which are singletons, and approximately 2.3% rests with the top ten.

This sample comprised PBMCs from the stem cell graft donor, obtained from the stem cell graft. This receptor was taken from a human donor who donated a stem cell graft to a child with acute lymphoblastic leukemia. This chain uses TRBV28 with TRBJ1-6; D unresolved. The CDR3 region is CASSLGPENSPLHF. CDR3 nucleotides: TGTGCCAGCAGTTTAGGACCTGAAAATTCACCCCTCCACTTT. Filled out from reference TRBV28 and TRBJ1-6, the complete variable domain reads DVKVTQSSRYLVKRTGEKVFLECVQDMDHENMFWYRQDPGLGLRLIYFSYDVKMKEKGDIPEGYSVSREKKERFSLILESASTNQTSMYLCASSLGPENSPLHFGNGTRLTVT.